Included here is one TCR beta chain sequence, with context. This sample is part of a study of monozygotic twins with inflammatory bowel disease. This CDR3 is 14 amino acids long. Reanalyzing the 5' RACE reads, TCRdb keeps one entry per CDR3 protein, without DNA. Its clone listing holds approximately 380,000 distinct CDR3 sequences. This chain links TRBV12-3 or TRBV12-4 with TRBJ1-4; the D call from TCRdb, TRBD1, cannot be confirmed without DNA. The source material was blood. The clonotype was recovered from a human donor with ulcerative colitis or Crohn's disease, or a healthy co-twin of an affected twin (not recorded which). This CDR3 reads CASGHRGHNEKLFF.